The present TCR beta chain was sequenced within a study of blood T cell repertoires in COVID-19. Study at large: In each case, the material was cDNA or gDNA derived from T cells, B-cell-depleted T cells, or PBMCs.

TCRdb keeps only in-frame clones here, not all; method: immunoSEQ multiplex PCR. Here the sample spans 15,000 to 20,000 clones, approximately 85% being singletons. This CDR3 has 17 amino acids. The V gene end was trimmed by 1 base and the J gene end by 1 base; junction bases not matched to a gene: 9. The germline gives CDR1 SGHDT, CDR2 YYEEEE. The rearrangement links TRBV5-6 to TRBJ1-1, with TRBD1 matching over 8 bases. Source material: peripheral blood. The TCR sequence derives from an elderly man with acute or convalescent COVID-19. This CDR3 reads CASSLLGSTGENTEAFF. The CDR3 DNA sequence: TGTGCCAGCAGCTTGTTAGGCTCGACAGGGGAGAACACTGAAGCTTTCTTT.